This T cell receptor (beta chain) originates from a study of shared clonotypes between healthy human individuals. Genomic DNA from each subset was divided evenly over several immunoSEQ plates. TCRdb's table, derived via immunoSEQ multiplex PCR, lists solely in-frame clones and lacks some. The sample lists approximately 2.5 million clones, about 92% seen once, with over 0.12% in the top ten. With respect to this clone: Antigen unknown.

The CDR3 totals 15 residues. Trimming at V came to 6 bases and at J to 3 bases, leaving 9 bases not matched to a gene. The germline gives CDR1 KGHSH, CDR2 LQKENI. General observations from the study: Non-shared clonotypes showed lower generation probabilities than clonotypes common to all four donors.

The chain combines TRBV18 with TRBJ2-3; 7 bases agree with TRBD2. The clonotype was recovered from a man aged 18 to 30 in good health. The specimen sequenced was naive CD4+ T cells sorted from blood. As to subset: CD45RA+ positively selected. The CDR3 here is CASSPWGGGTDTQYF. The CDR3 bases are TGTGCCAGCTCCCCCTGGGGGGGAGGTACAGATACGCAGTATTTT.